This T cell receptor (beta chain) stems from a study of T cell changes during pregnancy in multiple sclerosis. Clones were read by immunoSEQ multiplex PCR, and TCRdb kept only the in-frame ones, dropping some. There are 20,000 to 25,000 clones in the sample; approximately 90% occur only once, and 0.55% to 0.7% lies in the top ten. After removal of 1 base from V and 5 bases from J, the junction contained 4 bases not matched to a gene. The CDR3 consists of 14 residues. Germline assignment: CDR1 SGHRS and CDR2 YFSETQ. The gene calls are TRBV5-1 and TRBJ2-3; 7 bases align to TRBD2. Sequenced material: CD4+ T cells from peripheral blood mononuclear cells, taken in the third trimester of pregnancy. The TCR originated in a female donor with multiple sclerosis, enrolled in a pregnancy study. The CDR3 loop is CASSLIASGDTQYF. CDR3 bases: TGCGCCAGCAGCTTGATCGCTAGCGGAGATACGCAGTATTTT.